These 19 T cell receptor beta chains were all obtained from the same sample, sequenced in a study of T cell responses to AZD1222 COVID-19 vaccine. Profiled with immunoSEQ multiplex PCR; TCRdb holds only in-frame clones, not every one. The sample contains approximately 180,000 clones, 80% to 90% of which appear only once. Here the sequenced sample was peripheral blood, taken 28 days after the second dose of the MenACWY control vaccine. The origin of the receptors is an adult who received the MenACWY meningococcal vaccine as a control.

The rearrangement links TRBV29-1 to TRBJ2-5; 12 bases match TRBD2. With 1 base clipped from V and 4 bases from J, the junction kept 4 bases outside the gene matches. This CDR3 is built from 15 residues. Per the germline V gene, CDR1 is SQVTM and CDR2 is ANQGSEA. The CDR3 DNA follows: TGCAGCGTTGAAGCCCGACTAGCGGGAGTAGAGACCCAGTACTTC. It yields the protein CSVEARLAGVETQYF.

The CDR3 loop is CASSQVDRGETEAFF. CDR3 sequence (DNA): TGCGCCAGCAGTCAAGTAGACAGGGGCGAAACTGAAGCTTTCTTT. The chain links TRBV5-1 to TRBJ1-1; 8 nucleotides align to TRBD1. J lost 5 bases, V lost 5 bases, and 11 bases had no gene match. The CDR3 is made up of 15 amino acids. Germline V gene data show CDR1 as SGHRS and CDR2 as YFSETQ.

The chain has TRBV5-1 and TRBJ1-5; TRBD1 is a possible D gene (5 bases). The CDR3 sequence is 15 residues long. Germline assignment: CDR1 SGHRS and CDR2 YFSETQ. V lost 0 bases to trimming and J lost 6 bases, with 13 bases between them. CDR3 nucleotide sequence: TGCGCCAGCAGCTTGGACCCAGGGAAGGGTCAGCCCCAGCATTTT. Protein product: CASSLDPGKGQPQHF.

This chain uses TRBV28 with TRBJ2-7, with D perhaps assigned TRBD1 or TRBD2 (5 bases each). CDR3 size: 16 residues. Germline CDR1 reads MDHEN; CDR2 reads SYDVKM. V dropped 4 bases and J dropped 1 base, with 17 bases sitting between them. The CDR3 loop reads CASSSIPGTISYEQYF. DNA of the CDR3: TGTGCCAGCAGTTCAATCCCCGGGACCATATCCTACGAGCAGTACTTC.

V is TRBV25-1 and J is TRBJ2-7, with unresolved D. Germline loops: CDR1 MGHDK, CDR2 SYGVNS. Trimming cost V 3 bases and J 2 bases, with 11 bases left between them. CDR3 length equals 14 residues. Written as DNA, the CDR3 is TGTGCCAGCAGTGATCCCAGATTTCCCTACGAGCAGTACTTC. Translation: CASSDPRFPYEQYF.

This sequence joins TRBV19 and TRBJ1-5, with TRBD1 identical over 8 bases. The CDR3 sequence is 14 residues long. Germline loops: CDR1 LNHDA, CDR2 SQIVND (reference sequence). V gave up 5 bases and J gave up 4 bases; unmatched junction bases: 4. For the CDR3, the DNA is TGTGCCAGTAGTGGACAGGGAGGGAATCAGCCCCAGCATTTT. It encodes CASSGQGGNQPQHF.

The chain uses TRBV18 and TRBJ2-4; D call uncertain. The V end lost 2 bases, the J end lost 0 bases, and 8 bases lay between the germline ends. This CDR3 is built from 15 residues. The germline V gene encodes CDR1 KGHSH and CDR2 LQKENI. This chain's CDR3 is CASSPNSVAKNIQYF. Here the CDR3 DNA reads TGTGCCAGCTCACCAAACAGTGTAGCCAAAAACATTCAGTACTTC.

The chain uses TRBV7-2 and TRBJ1-2, with 9 bases identical to TRBD1. This CDR3 region has 16 residues. Germline V gene lookup returns CDR1 SGHTA and CDR2 FQGNSA. The trim removed 6 bases at V and 4 bases at J, leaving 12 bases unmatched. This chain's CDR3 is CASSYRGRLGSYGYTF. In DNA, the CDR3 is TGTGCCAGCAGTTACAGGGGGCGCTTGGGGAGCTATGGCTACACCTTC.

This rearrangement joins TRBV7-3 to TRBJ2-2; no clear D. Trimming shortened V by 4 bases and J by 1 base, and 4 bases separated the two germline ends. Germline V gene sequence: CDR1 SGHTA, CDR2 FQGTGA. This CDR3 is built from 13 residues. CDR3 region: CASSSLNTGELFF. DNA of the CDR3: TGTGCCAGCAGCTCCCTGAACACCGGGGAGCTGTTTTTT.

This chain links TRBV10-2 with TRBJ2-7; 7 positions agree with TRBD2. The V segment lost 4 bases and the J segment 2 bases; nucleotides outside the gene matches: 2. CDR3 size: 13 residues. Germline V lookup: CDR1 WSHSY, CDR2 SAAADI. Written as DNA, the CDR3 is TGCGCCAGCAGTGTCGGACTAGCCTACGAGCAGTACTTC. It specifies CASSVGLAYEQYF.

This chain links TRBV6-6 with TRBJ1-4; D is unresolved. CDR1 and CDR2 from the germline V gene are MNHNY and SVGAGI (reference sequence). There are 14 residues in the CDR3. The V gene lost 8 bases and the J gene lost 4 bases, with 14 bases spanning the gap. The CDR3 loop is CASWTRLFNEKLFF. The CDR3 DNA follows: TGTGCCAGCTGGACCAGACTATTTAATGAAAAACTGTTTTTT.

This chain connects TRBV28 to TRBJ1-2; tentative D call: TRBD1 (6 bases). There are 17 residues in the CDR3. Germline loops: CDR1 MDHEN, CDR2 SYDVKM. Trimming pared 4 bases from V and 4 bases from J, leaving 22 bases between. This CDR3 reads CASSSRQDIVGAYGYTF. The CDR3 DNA sequence: TGTGCCAGCAGTTCTCGACAGGACATTGTTGGAGCCTATGGCTACACCTTC.

V is TRBV13 and J is TRBJ2-3; possible D gene TRBD2, 5 bases. In germline, CDR1 is PRHDT, CDR2 FYEKMQ (reference sequence). The CDR3 is made up of 16 amino acids. The V end lost 2 bases, the J end lost 1 base, and 13 bases lay between the germline ends. The CDR3 coding sequence is TGTGCCAGCAGCTTAAACGAGGGCCCGGGCACAGATACGCAGTATTTT. The encoded protein is CASSLNEGPGTDTQYF.

This rearrangement joins TRBV12-3 or TRBV12-4 to TRBJ1-4; D unresolved. The CDR3 runs to 12 residues. Trimming took off 11 bases at V and 11 bases at J, with 18 bases between the two ends. DNA for the CDR3: TGTGCCTCCTCCGCCGGGGTAGGGAAACTGTTTTTT. The encoded protein is CASSAGVGKLFF.

The genes are TRBV6-5 and TRBJ2-3; no clear D gene. The CDR3 extends over 12 amino acids. In germline, CDR1 is MNHEY, CDR2 SVGAGI. Trimming stripped 4 bases from V and 6 bases from J, with 8 bases between. The CDR3 protein is CASSLNRDTQYF. In nucleotides, the CDR3 is TGTGCCAGCAGTTTAAATCGGGATACGCAGTATTTT.

The rearrangement links TRBV19 to TRBJ2-1; TRBD2 is a possible D gene (6 bases). The germline V gene has CDR1 LNHDA and CDR2 SQIVND (reference sequence). The CDR3 is 16 residues long. Trimming cost V 4 bases and J 2 bases, with 15 bases left between them. CDR3: CASSRGVAAPYNEQFF. The CDR3 region has the DNA TGTGCCAGTAGTAGGGGCGTAGCGGCTCCCTACAATGAGCAGTTCTTC.

This sequence joins TRBV6-2 or TRBV6-3 and TRBJ1-4, with 7 nucleotides matching TRBD1. Germline loops: CDR1 MNHEY, CDR2 SVGEGT. Trimming at V came to 4 bases and at J to 5 bases, leaving 13 bases not matched to a gene. The CDR3 sequence is 17 residues long. CDR3 amino acids: CASSSYPRTGRNEKLFF. DNA for the CDR3: TGTGCCAGCAGTTCATACCCCCGGACAGGACGCAATGAAAAACTGTTTTTT.

This clone has just a few counts. The V gene is TRBV4-1, the J gene TRBJ1-1; possibly TRBD1 for D (5 bases). CDR3 length: 16 amino acids. Germline V CDR1 and CDR2: MGHRA, YSYEKL. V lost 1 base and J 2 bases, leaving 14 bases between the germline ends. This CDR3 reads CASSQVGTTRNTEAFF. Written as DNA, the CDR3 is TGCGCCAGCAGCCAAGTAGGGACGACCAGAAACACTGAAGCTTTCTTT.

CDR3 sequence (DNA): TGCGCCAGCAGTCTGGGGGAGACCGGGGAGCTGTTTTTT. Its translation is CASSLGETGELFF. The chain uses TRBV10-1 and TRBJ2-2; the D call may be TRBD1 or TRBD2 (5 bases each). The CDR3 consists of 13 residues. V shed 5 bases and J shed 5 bases, with 9 bases lying between them. CDR1 and CDR2 from the germline V gene are WNHNN and SYGVQD (reference sequence).